Presented here are 9 T cell receptor beta chains from one specimen sequenced in a study of tumor and adjacent non-tumor tissue in lung cancer. This sample's RNA came from whole unsorted tissue. The library came from three nested PCR rounds adapted from ARM-PCR protocols. TCRdb passed the multiplex PCR reads through MiXCR, listing each CDR3 protein once. The sample records 65,000 to 70,000 distinct CDR3 sequences, almost 60% being singletons. Sequenced: lung tumor tissue. The receptor source for this set is a middle-aged man with non-small cell lung cancer.

This clonotype is a singleton in its sample. This chain links TRBV6-6 with TRBJ2-7; perhaps TRBD1 as D (6 bases). Trimming removed 9 bases from V and 2 bases from J, with 23 bases in between. The germline CDR1 and CDR2 sequences are MNHNY and SVGAGI (reference sequence). The CDR3 spans 16 residues. The CDR3 DNA is TGTGCCAGTTCCCCCACTTCGGGACAACTACCCTACGAGCAGTACTTC. Its translation: CASSPTSGQLPYEQYF.

A remark on this clonotype: One end of the junction varies from germline; a read error may be responsible. This sequence joins TRBV24-1 and TRBJ2-5; D is perhaps TRBD1 (5 bases). Germline V gene data show CDR1 as KGHDR and CDR2 as SFDVKD. This CDR3 is built from 17 residues. CDR3 amino acids: CATSDFGAGKYQETQYF. The CDR3 DNA reads TGTGCCACCAGTGATTTTGGGGCAGGGAAGTACCAAGAGACCCAGTACTTT.

A note on this clonotype: A much bigger clone sits one base away, suggesting this may be a read error. The genes are TRBV6-5 and TRBJ2-3, with D maybe TRBD2 (6 bases). There are 15 residues in the CDR3. V was clipped by 6 bases and J by 2 bases, with 15 bases between them. Germline V gene sequence: CDR1 MNHEY, CDR2 SVGAGI. The CDR3, as DNA: TGTGCCAGCAGATCGCTAGGAGGGGACACAGATACGCAGTATTTT. Protein: CASRSLGGDTDTQYF.

This clonotype was seen a handful of times. This chain joins TRBV2 and TRBJ2-5; D gene unclear. This CDR3 contains 11 residues. CDR1 and CDR2 from the germline V gene are SNHLY and FYNNEI. V lost 8 bases to trimming and J lost 3 bases, with 7 bases between them. DNA for the CDR3: TGTGCCAGCGGTGGAGAAGAGACCCAGTACTTC. Translated: CASGGEETQYF.

In its sample, this clonotype was seen many times. This chain joins TRBV6-6 and TRBJ1-4, with D possibly TRBD1 on 5 matching bases. In germline, CDR1 is MNHNY, CDR2 SVGAGI (reference sequence). The CDR3 is 15 residues long. The ends were cut back, 4 bases at V and 3 bases at J, with 12 bases in the middle. CDR3: CASSWGLGANEKLFF. DNA of the CDR3: TGTGCCAGCAGTTGGGGACTTGGAGCTAATGAAAAACTGTTTTTT.

As to this clonotype: The conserved final phenylalanine or tryptophan is absent from the CDR3, which likely points to a read error. The chain links TRBV29-1 to TRBJ1-1; D may be TRBD1 (6 bases). CDR1 SQVTM and CDR2 ANQGSEA come from the germline V gene. CDR3 length: 16 residues. The CDR3 sequence is CSVRDKALSMNSEAFL. The CDR3 bases are TGCAGCGTGAGGGACAAGGCCCTGAGTATGAACTCTGAAGCTTTCCTT.

This clonotype was observed at least ten times. The chain combines TRBV6-5 with TRBJ2-2; D unclear. The CDR3 covers 13 residues. Germline V CDR1 and CDR2: MNHEY, SVGAGI. With 4 bases removed from V and 4 bases from J, the gap between germline ends came to 7 bases. The CDR3 DNA reads TGTGCCAGCAGTTTTAGGCGCACCGGGGAGCTGTTTTTT. This sequence encodes CASSFRRTGELFF.

A remark on this clonotype: This CDR3 fails to terminate in the conserved phenylalanine or tryptophan, so it likely reflects a read error. The rearrangement uses TRBV29-1 and TRBJ2-2; perhaps TRBD2 as D (6 bases). The V gene lost 6 bases and the J gene lost 2 bases, with 10 bases spanning the gap. The CDR3 sequence is 13 residues long. Germline CDR1 is SQVTM and CDR2 is ANQGSEA. The CDR3 region has the DNA TGCAGCGTACGGAGGGGTAACACCGGGGAGCTGTTTTCT. Its translation: CSVRRGNTGELFS.

The table lists this clonotype with many counts. V gene TRBV12-3 or TRBV12-4 combines with J gene TRBJ2-7, with D possibly being TRBD1 or TRBD2 (7 bases each). The CDR3 consists of 15 residues. Trimming pared 5 bases from V and 0 bases from J, leaving 14 bases between. The CDR3 loop reads CASSAPGGGSYEQYF. DNA of the CDR3: TGTGCCAGCAGTGCTCCAGGGGGGGGCTCCTACGAGCAGTACTTC.